This TCR beta chain was captured in a study of blood T cell repertoires in COVID-19. Turning to the study itself: Material from acute and convalescent COVID-19 was sourced from the United States, Italy and Spain.

Per the original methods: How many nucleated cells were present was estimated from reference gene primer amplification. TCRdb's copy holds only in-frame clones and misses some; the assay was immunoSEQ multiplex PCR. V, J and clone size reflect that table, while D and trimming were determined from the DNA. The top ten hold around 1.5% of the sample, which has tens of thousands of clones, 84% seen once. This receptor was taken from a man aged 45-65 years with acute or convalescent COVID-19. Sequenced sample: peripheral blood.

For the CDR3, the DNA is TGTGCCAGCAGCCCCGGGACAGCGAACACCGGGGAGCTGTTTTTT. It translates to CASSPGTANTGELFF. This chain joins TRBV11-3 and TRBJ2-2; 7 nucleotides line up with TRBD1. V shed 5 bases, J shed 0 bases, and the junction held 3 bases outside the gene matches. This CDR3 has 15 amino acids. Germline CDR1 reads SGHNT; CDR2 reads YENEEA.